Listed below are T cell receptor beta chains from one sample, sequenced in a study of tumor-infiltrating lymphocytes in localized non-small cell lung cancer. The repertoire was sequenced with immunoSEQ multiplex PCR; TCRdb's copy has only in-frame clones and lacks some. Here the sample spans 10,000 or so clones, about 78% being singletons. The sequenced sample was lung tumor tissue. All receptors come from a human donor with non-small cell lung cancer. Both conserved end residues are part of each CDR3. A D gene is named only where the DNA matches it firmly. Some rows have no size entry. The others give once, few or many, or a class for an expanded clone.

>TRBJ1-2|TRBV9|-|-
TGTGCCAGCAGCTCGTCCGGGGGCGGCGGGTATGGCTACACCTTC
CASSSSGGGGYGYTF
>TRBJ2-7|TRBV6-1|-|TRBD2
TGTGCCAGCAGTTCCGAAGGGCGGGAGTTGAACGAGCAGTACTTC
CASSSEGRELNEQYF
>TRBJ1-1|TRBV6-6|-|-
TGTGCCAGCAGTTACGGAGGCTCCAGGAACACTGAAGCTTTCTTT
CASSYGGSRNTEAFF
>TRBJ2-7|TRBV7-8|-|-
TGTGCCAGCAGCTTAGCTCAGGGGGGGACCAAGCAGTACTTC
CASSLAQGGTKQYF
>TRBJ1-1|TRBV6-5|few|-
TGTGCCAGCAGTCGCGAGAAATACACTGAAGCTTTCTTT
CASSREKYTEAFF
>TRBJ1-5|TRBV30|-|TRBD1
TGTGCCTGGAGTGTAACAGGGGTCTTTGCTCAGCCCCAGCATTTT
CAWSVTGVFAQPQHF
>TRBJ1-5|TRBV5-8|-|-
TGTGCCAGCAGCTTGGGGGTACGGAATCCCCGGAGCAATCAGCCCCAGCATTTT
CASSLGVRNPRSNQPQHF
>TRBJ2-3|TRBV7-8|-|TRBD1
TGTGCCAGCAGCTTAGACGGGTCAGGGGGCGCCGGCGGTACGCAGTATTTT
CASSLDGSGGAGGTQYF
>TRBJ2-7|TRBV28|-|TRBD2
TGTGCCAGCAGTATCAGGACTAGCGGGAGCCACGAGCAGTACTTC
CASSIRTSGSHEQYF
>TRBJ1-1|TRBV5-8|-|-
TGTGCCAGCAGCTTCGACGGTAACACTGAAGCTTTCTTT
CASSFDGNTEAFF
>TRBJ2-7|TRBV10-3|-|TRBD1
TGTGCCATCAGTGGCAGGGGGACAGGGCTAGAGCAGTACTTC
CAISGRGTGLEQYF